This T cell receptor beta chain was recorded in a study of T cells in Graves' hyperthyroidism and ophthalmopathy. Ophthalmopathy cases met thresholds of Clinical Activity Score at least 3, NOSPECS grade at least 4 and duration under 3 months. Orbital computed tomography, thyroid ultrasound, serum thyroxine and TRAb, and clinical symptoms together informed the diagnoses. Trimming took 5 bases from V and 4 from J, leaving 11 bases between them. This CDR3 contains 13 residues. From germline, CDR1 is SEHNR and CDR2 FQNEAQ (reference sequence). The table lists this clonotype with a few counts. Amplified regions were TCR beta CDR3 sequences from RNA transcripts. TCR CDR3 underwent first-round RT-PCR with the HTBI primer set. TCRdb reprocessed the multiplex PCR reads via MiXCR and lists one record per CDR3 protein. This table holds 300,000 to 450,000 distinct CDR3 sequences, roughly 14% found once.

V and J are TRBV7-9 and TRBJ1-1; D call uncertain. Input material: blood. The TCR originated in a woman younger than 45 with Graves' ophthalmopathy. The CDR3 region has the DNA TGTGCCAGCAGCGGTCAGTCTGGCACTGAAGCTTTCTTT. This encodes CASSGQSGTEAFF.